This note documents a single T cell receptor (beta chain) sequence. The antigen remains unidentified. The data belong to a study of PD-1 blockade in classical Hodgkin lymphoma. General study findings and limits: Sources of repertoire differences remain undefined, possibly disease activity or prior therapy. Reports indicated that newly diagnosed patients had lower baseline TCR diversity than healthy donors did.

Time point defined: newly diagnosed, previously untreated cHL patient sample. Investigators turned to newly diagnosed, untreated classical Hodgkin lymphoma PBMCs for comparison. The data were produced by immunoSEQ multiplex PCR, yet TCRdb's version contains in-frame clones alone and is incomplete. This sample has more than 15,000 clones, with 87% found just once. Sequenced material: peripheral blood mononuclear cells (PBMCs). The receptor's source is a human donor with classical Hodgkin lymphoma.

The CDR3 reads CASSDYRRRGNQPQHF. CDR3 nucleotide sequence: TGTGCCAGTAGTGATTACCGCCGGAGGGGCAATCAGCCCCAGCATTTT. The chain employs TRBV19 and TRBJ1-5; D is ambiguous. V was shortened by 5 bases and J by 2 bases, with 16 bases between the two germline ends. This CDR3 has 16 amino acids. Germline values: CDR1 LNHDA, CDR2 SQIVND (reference sequence).